These 23 T cell receptor beta chains share one sample of origin, sequenced in a study of T-cell memory formation after mild COVID-19. TCRdb redid the calling of the 5' RACE reads with MiXCR, one entry per CDR3 protein. The sample comprises 400,000 or so distinct CDR3 sequences, over 20% of which are singletons, and under 15% rests with the top ten. Sequences were obtained from PBMCs or a T cell subset sorted from them (not recorded which). These receptors came from an adult woman who had mild COVID-19 (a few samples of this study predate the infection). Cell type and time point are not known.

The rearrangement uses TRBV5-1 and TRBJ1-1, with TRBD1 as a possible D gene (5 bases). Trimming pared 3 bases from V and 3 bases from J, leaving 9 bases between. The CDR3 loop spans 13 amino acids. The germline CDR1 and CDR2 sequences are SGHRS and YFSETQ. The CDR3 nucleotides are TGCGCCAGCAGCTCGGGGGAGGACACTGAAGCTTTCTTT. Its protein is CASSSGEDTEAFF.

The J gene is TRBJ1-5, the V gene TRBV20-1; maybe TRBD1 (6 bases). CDR1 and CDR2 (germline): DFQATT, SNEGSKA (reference sequence). Trimming cost V 7 bases and J 7 bases, with 17 bases left between them. CDR3 size: 13 residues. The CDR3, as DNA: TGCAGTGATTTGGGGGCGGCGGGCCAGCCCCAGCATTTT. This codes for CSDLGAAGQPQHF.

The chain joins TRBV18 to TRBJ1-1; perhaps TRBD1 as D (6 bases). The CDR3 runs to 16 residues. Trimming stripped 5 bases from V and 1 base from J, with 17 bases between. The germline V gene encodes CDR1 KGHSH and CDR2 LQKENI. The CDR3 DNA is TGTGCCAGCTCAAAACGCTACAGGGCAGAGAACACTGAAGCTTTCTTT. Its translation is CASSKRYRAENTEAFF.

The chain uses TRBV6-2 or TRBV6-3 and TRBJ2-7, with 8 positions matching TRBD1. CDR1 and CDR2 (germline): MNHEY, SVGEGT. J was trimmed by 0 bases and V by 2 bases; bases with no gene match: 9. The CDR3 spans 17 residues. CDR3 loop: CASSYPTRDRISYEQYF. The CDR3, as DNA: TGTGCCAGCAGTTACCCGACCCGGGACAGGATCTCCTACGAGCAGTACTTC.

This clonotype was recorded a few times. CDR3 DNA sequence: TGTGCCAGCAGTTTACTCAGGGGACAAGCGAACACCGGGGAGCTGTTTTTT. Translation: CASSLLRGQANTGELFF. The gene calls are TRBV12-3 or TRBV12-4 and TRBJ2-2; maybe TRBD1 (6 bases). The germline V and J ends were trimmed by 2 bases and 0 bases, with 13 bases remaining between them. The CDR3 has 17 amino acids.

This clonotype showed up just a few times. The chain recombines TRBV5-1 with TRBJ1-5; D unresolved. Trimming cost V 4 bases and J 2 bases, with 19 bases left between them. The CDR3 sequence is 17 residues long. CDR1 and CDR2 from the germline V gene are SGHRS and YFSETQ. In DNA form, the CDR3 reads TGCGCCAGCAGCCTACTACCGGTCGCTAACGGCAATCAGCCCCAGCATTTT. This encodes CASSLLPVANGNQPQHF.

This clonotype was found a few times. The J gene is TRBJ2-1, the V gene TRBV10-3, with 8 nucleotides matching TRBD1. Per the germline V gene, CDR1 is ENHRY and CDR2 is SYGVKD. The length of the CDR3 is 16 residues. V shed 2 bases and J 4 bases; nucleotides not matched to a gene: 7. The CDR3 region has the DNA TGTGCCATCAGTGAGCCACGCCGGACAGGGTACAATGAGCAGTTCTTC. Its protein is CAISEPRRTGYNEQFF.

This chain links TRBV4-1 with TRBJ2-1, with D possibly TRBD1 on 6 matching bases. This CDR3 is built from 13 residues. Germline V gene lookup returns CDR1 MGHRA and CDR2 YSYEKL. The V end was cut by 3 bases, the J end by 5 bases, with 8 bases between. CDR3 protein: CASSQGANNEQFF. The DNA of the CDR3 is TGCGCCAGCAGCCAGGGGGCCAACAATGAGCAGTTCTTC.

This clonotype was found a few times. This sequence joins TRBV2 and TRBJ2-4; 9 nucleotides align to TRBD1. J gave up 8 bases and V 4 bases, and 9 bases lay outside the gene matches. CDR3 length: 15 amino acids. Per germline, CDR1 SNHLY and CDR2 FYNNEI. The CDR3 sequence is CASSAGTGSEYIQYF. The DNA for the CDR3 is TGTGCCAGCAGTGCCGGGACAGGGAGTGAGTACATTCAGTACTTC.

This clonotype was picked up a small number of times. The chain is built from TRBV29-1 and TRBJ1-1, with a possible D match to TRBD1 (5 bases). From germline, CDR1 is SQVTM and CDR2 ANQGSEA. The germline V and J ends were trimmed by 3 bases and 1 base, with 12 bases remaining between them. This CDR3 has 14 amino acids. As DNA, the CDR3 is TGCAGCGTTGATAGGCGCCAGGGGAACACTGAAGCTTTCTTT. Translating it yields CSVDRRQGNTEAFF.

This CDR3 reads CASSRTVKETQYF. CDR3 DNA sequence: TGTGCCAGCAGTCGGACAGTGAAAGAGACCCAGTACTTC. V gene TRBV6-5 combines with J gene TRBJ2-5; TRBD1 is a possible D gene (6 bases). The CDR3 sequence is 13 residues long. CDR1 is MNHEY and CDR2 is SVGAGI in the germline V gene. Trimming removed 5 bases from V and 3 bases from J, with 10 bases in between.

This clonotype was counted only a few times. CDR3 sequence: CASSLNPRAGTEAFF. CDR3 DNA sequence: TGCGCCAGCAGCTTGAACCCCAGGGCCGGGACTGAAGCTTTCTTT. The chain uses TRBV5-1 and TRBJ1-1, with D possibly TRBD1 on 5 matching bases. V lost 1 base to trimming and J lost 5 bases, with 15 bases between them. From germline, CDR1 is SGHRS and CDR2 YFSETQ. The length of the CDR3 is 15 residues.

The chain joins TRBV5-4 to TRBJ2-5; perhaps TRBD1 as D (6 bases). Trimming shortened V by 4 bases and J by 4 bases, and 14 bases separated the two germline ends. CDR1 is SGHNT, CDR2 YYREEE, per germline (reference sequence). There are 14 residues in the CDR3. The CDR3 region has the DNA TGTGCCAGCAGCCTTATGGGGGCGAGAGAGACCCAGTACTTC. Translation: CASSLMGARETQYF.

The chain uses TRBV7-9 and TRBJ2-3; the match to TRBD1 covers 9 bases. Per the germline V gene, CDR1 is SEHNR and CDR2 is FQNEAQ (reference sequence). V was clipped by 1 base and J by 3 bases; unmatched bases: 8. This CDR3 spans 17 amino acids. For the CDR3, the DNA is TGTGCCAGCAGCTTAGGCCGAGGACAGGGGAGGACAGATACGCAGTATTTT. The encoded protein is CASSLGRGQGRTDTQYF.

There are a few counts of this clonotype. The gene calls are TRBV3-1 and TRBJ2-7; a weak D match, TRBD2 (6 bases). CDR3 length equals 16 residues. Germline loops: CDR1 LGHDT, CDR2 YNNKEL (reference sequence). Trimming took off 0 bases at V and 3 bases at J, with 15 bases between the two ends. CDR3 sequence: CASSQDPFGTGYEQYF. CDR3 sequence (DNA): TGTGCCAGCAGCCAAGATCCGTTTGGGACTGGCTACGAGCAGTACTTC.

The rearrangement links TRBV2 to TRBJ1-1, with D possibly matching TRBD1 (6 bases). This CDR3 has 13 residues. Per the germline V gene, CDR1 is SNHLY and CDR2 is FYNNEI. The V end was cut by 8 bases, the J end by 4 bases, with 14 bases between. The CDR3 loop is CASGKTGRTEAFF. The CDR3 DNA is TGTGCCAGCGGAAAGACAGGACGCACTGAAGCTTTCTTT.

This clonotype was counted between two and nine times. The rearrangement links TRBV7-9 to TRBJ1-1, with D maybe TRBD1 (6 bases). The V and J ends lost 5 bases and 4 bases respectively, with 14 bases between them. This CDR3 is built from 14 residues. Germline V lookup: CDR1 SEHNR, CDR2 FQNEAQ (reference sequence). The CDR3 loop reads CASSGDRGLTEAFF. The CDR3 DNA is TGTGCCAGCAGCGGGGACCGGGGGCTCACTGAAGCTTTCTTT. Based on the CDR3 plus reference TRBV7-9 and TRBJ1-1, the full variable domain is DTGVSQNPRHKITKRGQNVTFRCDPISEHNRLYWYRQTLGQGPEFLTYFQNEAQLEKSRLLSDRFSAERPKGSFSTLEIQRTEQGDSAMYLCASSGDRGLTEAFFGQGTRLTVV.

This clonotype was seen more than once but under ten times. The V gene is TRBV5-1, the J gene TRBJ2-3; the D gene could be TRBD1 or TRBD2 (5 bases each). Looked up from germline, CDR1 is SGHRS and CDR2 is YFSETQ. The V end was cut by 5 bases, the J end by 0 bases, with 13 bases between. The CDR3 sequence is 15 residues long. CDR3 nucleotides: TGCGCCAGCAGTTCCGGGACCTCTAGCACAGATACGCAGTATTTT. Translation: CASSSGTSSTDTQYF. Variable domain in full (rest from reference TRBV5-1 and TRBJ2-3): KAGVTQTPRYLIKTRGQQVTLSCSPISGHRSVSWYQQTPGQGLQFLFEYFSETQRNKGNFPGRFSGRQFSNSRSEMNVSTLELGDSALYLCASSSGTSSTDTQYFGPGTRLTVL.

Only a few counts were recorded for this clonotype. This rearrangement joins TRBV20-1 to TRBJ2-4; perhaps TRBD1 as D (5 bases). Germline CDR1 DFQATT, CDR2 SNEGSKA (reference sequence). The CDR3 has 11 residues. Trimming took off 6 bases at V and 8 bases at J, with 11 bases between the two ends. The chain's CDR3 is CSAPQGDIQYF. CDR3 nucleotides: TGCAGTGCACCCCAGGGCGACATTCAGTACTTC.

The chain combines TRBV6-6 with TRBJ2-5; 11 bases align to TRBD2. V dropped 5 bases and J dropped 5; count of bases not matched to a gene: 16. This CDR3 has 18 residues. The V gene's germline CDR1 is MNHNY and CDR2 SVGAGI (reference sequence). The CDR3 here is CASSGWGLAVYSQETQYF. CDR3 coding DNA: TGTGCCAGCAGTGGGTGGGGACTAGCGGTTTACTCGCAGGAGACCCAGTACTTC.

This clonotype was recorded a few times. The chain recombines TRBV20-1 with TRBJ2-7; 9 nucleotides line up with TRBD2. This CDR3 region has 15 residues. Germline V gene lookup returns CDR1 DFQATT and CDR2 SNEGSKA (reference sequence). Trimming removed 3 bases from V and 2 bases from J; junction bases left unmatched: 8. The CDR3 coding sequence is TGCAGTGCTAGCGGTAGCGGGAGTAAAGCCTACGAGCAGTACTTC. It translates to CSASGSGSKAYEQYF.

The chain uses TRBV5-1 and TRBJ1-1, with D unclear. Germline V gives CDR1 SGHRS, CDR2 YFSETQ. The CDR3 extends over 14 amino acids. The germline V and J ends were trimmed by 0 bases and 0 bases, with 6 bases remaining between them. The CDR3 loop is CASSLEVMNTEAFF. CDR3 DNA: TGCGCCAGCAGCTTGGAGGTGATGAACACTGAAGCTTTCTTT. The full variable domain, in which reference TRBV5-1 and TRBJ1-1 provide the parts outside the CDR3, is KAGVTQTPRYLIKTRGQQVTLSCSPISGHRSVSWYQQTPGQGLQFLFEYFSETQRNKGNFPGRFSGRQFSNSRSEMNVSTLELGDSALYLCASSLEVMNTEAFFGQGTRLTVV.

The chain links TRBV6-2 or TRBV6-3 to TRBJ1-4; D ambiguous. This CDR3 contains 16 residues. Germline CDR1 is MNHEY and CDR2 is SVGEGT. The V end was cut by 2 bases, the J end by 0 bases, with 10 bases between. Here the CDR3 reads CASSYLMVATNEKLFF. The CDR3 bases are TGTGCCAGCAGTTACCTGATGGTCGCAACTAATGAAAAACTGTTTTTT.